The 32 T cell receptor beta chains in this list originate from one sample, sequenced in a study of T cell changes during pregnancy in multiple sclerosis. Clones were sequenced by immunoSEQ multiplex PCR, and TCRdb holds only the in-frame ones, with some missing. Here the sample spans tens of thousands of clones, around 91% being singletons. This specimen was peripheral blood, taken in the third trimester of pregnancy. The receptors stem from a female donor in good health, enrolled as a control in a pregnancy study.

The V and J genes are TRBV27 and TRBJ2-3, with 15 bases lining up with TRBD2. The CDR3 spans 17 residues. Germline V gene sequence: CDR1 MNHEY, CDR2 SMNVEV (reference sequence). V lost 4 bases and J lost 0; bases outside the gene matches: 2. CDR3 nucleotide sequence: TGTGCCAGCAGTTGGACTAGCGGGAGGGTTAGCACAGATACGCAGTATTTT. It yields the protein CASSWTSGRVSTDTQYF.

The V gene is TRBV5-4, the J gene TRBJ2-7, with 8 bases identical to TRBD1. Germline values: CDR1 SGHNT, CDR2 YYREEE (reference sequence). The CDR3 is 16 amino acids. Germline trimming cut 3 bases from V and 5 bases from J; bases unmatched to any gene: 13. The CDR3 loop reads CASSSSTGQGIDEQYF. For the CDR3, the DNA is TGTGCCAGCAGCTCCTCAACTGGACAGGGAATCGACGAGCAGTACTTC.

The J gene is TRBJ2-3, the V gene TRBV7-5; no check of the table's D call, TRBD2, against the DNA was made. TRBV7-5 is annotated as a pseudogene. This CDR3 comprises 19 residues. CDR3 nucleotides: TGTGCCAGAAGCCAGCTACCGGGACTAGCGGGAGAGGGGACAGATACGCAGTATTTT. Its protein is CARSQLPGLAGEGTDTQYF.

The V call is TRBV28, the J call TRBJ2-2; no firm D call. V lost 6 bases, J lost 5 bases, and 10 bases lay in between. The CDR3 runs 13 residues. The V gene's germline CDR1 is MDHEN and CDR2 SYDVKM. CDR3 sequence (DNA): TGTGCCAGCAGCTCCTCCGGGACCGGGGAGCTGTTTTTT. This sequence encodes CASSSSGTGELFF.

The chain is built from TRBV27 and TRBJ2-1, with D possibly TRBD2 on 5 matching bases. The germline V gene has CDR1 MNHEY and CDR2 SMNVEV (reference sequence). The CDR3 has 14 residues. V was shortened by 5 bases and J by 12 bases, with 20 bases between the two germline ends. CDR3: CASSIIGLSRPQFF. CDR3 in DNA: TGTGCCAGCAGTATCATTGGACTTTCCAGACCGCAGTTCTTC.

The chain has TRBV19 and TRBJ2-1, with D hard to call. Between the trimmed V and J ends, which lost 7 bases and 0 bases, there was a span of 16 bases. Germline CDR1 LNHDA, CDR2 SQIVND (reference sequence). The CDR3 length is 16 residues. Here the CDR3 DNA reads TGTGCCAGTACCATTAATCCAGGCCGCTCCTACAATGAGCAGTTCTTC. Protein: CASTINPGRSYNEQFF. The entire variable domain, with the rest obtained from reference TRBV19 and TRBJ2-1, is as follows: DGGITQSPKYLFRKEGQNVTLSCEQNLNHDAMYWYRQDPGQGLRLIYYSQIVNDFQKGDIAEGYSVSREKKESFPLTVTSAQKNPTAFYLCASTINPGRSYNEQFFGPGTRLTVL.

This clone was seen more than once but under ten times. The rearrangement links TRBV27 to TRBJ1-1; D is uncertain. V lost 4 bases to trimming and J lost 0 bases, with 6 bases between them. The CDR3 length is 13 residues. The germline CDR1 and CDR2 sequences are MNHEY and SMNVEV (reference sequence). DNA of the CDR3: TGTGCCAGCAGTTCCGCGGTGAACACTGAAGCTTTCTTT. Amino acids: CASSSAVNTEAFF.

The chain combines TRBV10-3 with TRBJ1-5, with 8 bases identical to TRBD1. The CDR3 totals 13 residues. After removal of 6 bases from V and 16 bases from J, the junction contained 14 bases not matched to a gene. CDR1 is ENHRY, CDR2 SYGVKD, per germline. In nucleotides, the CDR3 is TGTGCCATCAGGGCGGACAGGGCGGGAAGGCCCCATTTT. Residues: CAIRADRAGRPHF.

The gene calls are TRBV10-3 and TRBJ1-2; the D gene is possibly TRBD1 (5 bases). The ends were cut back, 4 bases at V and 6 bases at J, with 15 bases in the middle. Germline lookup yields CDR1 ENHRY and CDR2 SYGVKD. The CDR3 runs 14 residues. CDR3 DNA: TGTGCCATCAGTGCCCGGGGGGAAAGCGATGGCTACACCTTC. It codes for CAISARGESDGYTF.

The genes are TRBV27 and TRBJ2-2; 9 nucleotides align to TRBD1. Looked up from germline, CDR1 is MNHEY and CDR2 is SMNVEV (reference sequence). Trimming cost V 0 bases and J 7 bases; bases outside gene matches: 27. The CDR3 extends over 23 amino acids. The CDR3 region has the DNA TGTGCCAGCAGTTTATCTTTTGGCGGGTCTCTGGCCGGGACAGGGTCGGGGGACGGGGAGCTGTTTTTT. It translates to CASSLSFGGSLAGTGSGDGELFF.

V usage is TRBV5-1 and J usage is TRBJ2-1; 11 bases agree with TRBD1. Germline trimming cut 4 bases from V and 7 bases from J; bases unmatched to any gene: 4. The CDR3 length is 14 residues. The germline V gene has CDR1 SGHRS and CDR2 YFSETQ. The CDR3 bases are TGCGCCAGCAGCGGGGGACAGGGGGAGAATGAGCAGTTCTTC. This sequence encodes CASSGGQGENEQFF.

This clone appeared once. The chain uses TRBV19 and TRBJ1-4; D unclear. Between the trimmed V and J ends, which lost 7 bases and 3 bases, there was a span of 9 bases. Looked up from germline, CDR1 is LNHDA and CDR2 is SQIVND (reference sequence). The CDR3 totals 13 residues. DNA of the CDR3: TGTGCCAGTACTCGAAGCTCTAATGAAAAACTGTTTTTT. Its protein product is CASTRSSNEKLFF.

The sample holds one count of this clone. The gene calls are TRBV9 and TRBJ1-2; 11 bases are a match to TRBD1. Germline CDR1 reads SGDLS; CDR2 reads YYNGEE. The V gene end was trimmed by 4 bases and the J gene end by 4 bases; junction bases not matched to a gene: 3. CDR3 length: 14 amino acids. The CDR3 coding sequence is TGTGCCAGCAGCCCCGGACAGGGGGCCTATGGCTACACCTTC. Amino acid sequence: CASSPGQGAYGYTF. Together with reference TRBV9 and TRBJ1-2, the CDR3 gives the full variable domain: DSGVTQTPKHLITATGQRVTLRCSPRSGDLSVYWYQQSLDQGLQFLIQYYNGEERAKGNILERFSAQQFPDLHSELNLSSLELGDSALYFCASSPGQGAYGYTFGSGTRLTVV.

This chain uses TRBV11-1 with TRBJ2-1; 9 bases match TRBD2. Germline values: CDR1 SGHAT, CDR2 FQDESV (reference sequence). V lost 4 bases, J lost 11 bases, and 0 bases stayed unmatched. The CDR3 contains 11 residues. CDR3 sequence (DNA): TGTGCCAGCAGCTCTAGCGGGAAGCAGTTCTTC. Translation gives CASSSSGKQFF.

The J gene is TRBJ2-1, the V gene TRBV4-1; TRBD1 matches at 8 bases. The CDR3 totals 15 residues. V was clipped by 4 bases and J by 2 bases; unmatched bases: 4. Germline lookup yields CDR1 MGHRA and CDR2 YSYEKL. The CDR3 is CASSLDRGAYNEQFF. CDR3 sequence (DNA): TGCGCCAGCAGCCTTGACAGGGGAGCCTACAATGAGCAGTTCTTC.

The genes are TRBV19 and TRBJ1-1; no reliable D call. Germline CDR1 is LNHDA and CDR2 is SQIVND (reference sequence). Trimming left V 0 bases short and J 5 bases short, with 13 bases between. This CDR3 comprises 15 residues. The CDR3 coding sequence is TGTGCCAGTAGTATAGATGGGAGGGCCCGGACTGAAGCTTTCTTT. This encodes CASSIDGRARTEAFF. The whole variable domain, filled in from reference TRBV19 and TRBJ1-1, reads DGGITQSPKYLFRKEGQNVTLSCEQNLNHDAMYWYRQDPGQGLRLIYYSQIVNDFQKGDIAEGYSVSREKKESFPLTVTSAQKNPTAFYLCASSIDGRARTEAFFGQGTRLTVV.

The rearrangement links TRBV30 to TRBJ1-2, with D uncertain. Per the germline V gene, CDR1 is GTSNPN and CDR2 is SVGIG (reference sequence). Trimming cost V 4 bases and J 0 bases, with 15 bases left between them. This CDR3 is built from 15 residues. The DNA of the CDR3 is TGTGCCTGGACGCTAGGCGTCAATCCTAACTATGGCTACACCTTC. Translated: CAWTLGVNPNYGYTF.

The V gene is TRBV7-2, the J gene TRBJ2-3, with D tentatively TRBD2 (6 bases). V was pared by 4 bases and J by 4 bases, with 9 bases between. This CDR3 contains 13 residues. Germline V gene data show CDR1 as SGHTA and CDR2 as FQGNSA. The CDR3 reads CASSYRLADTQYF. In DNA, the CDR3 is TGTGCCAGCAGCTACCGACTAGCAGATACGCAGTATTTT.

The rearrangement links TRBV7-9 to TRBJ1-2; a possible D gene is TRBD1 (6 bases). The V gene lost 3 bases and the J gene lost 4 bases, with 9 bases spanning the gap. Germline values: CDR1 SEHNR, CDR2 FQNEAQ (reference sequence). The CDR3 runs 13 residues. The CDR3 nucleotides are TGTGCCAGCAGCTTCGGGGACATCTATGGCTACACCTTC. It is translated as CASSFGDIYGYTF.

The V and J genes are TRBV11-2 and TRBJ2-7; D not resolved. Per germline, CDR1 SGHAT and CDR2 FQNNGV. The CDR3 contains 12 residues. Between the trimmed V and J ends, which lost 4 bases and 0 bases, there was a span of 4 bases. The CDR3 sequence is CASSSRSYEQYF. The CDR3 DNA reads as TGTGCCAGCAGCTCTCGCTCCTACGAGCAGTACTTC.

This clone was seen more than once but under ten times. V usage is TRBV5-4 and J usage is TRBJ1-1, with D uncertain. This CDR3 contains 14 residues. V was pared by 3 bases and J by 6 bases, with 15 bases between. Looked up from germline, CDR1 is SGHNT and CDR2 is YYREEE (reference sequence). CDR3 in DNA: TGTGCCAGCAGCTGGTTCGAGGTCCCAGCTGAAGCTTTCTTT. It yields the protein CASSWFEVPAEAFF. The variable domain in full, with the rest retrieved from reference TRBV5-4 and TRBJ1-1, is ETGVTQSPTHLIKTRGQQVTLRCSSQSGHNTVSWYQQALGQGPQFIFQYYREEENGRGNFPPRFSGLQFPNYSSELNVNALELDDSALYLCASSWFEVPAEAFFGQGTRLTVV.

The DNA for the CDR3 is TGTGCCAGCAGCACGAGCATGACAGAAGTACGAGAGCAGTACTTC. Protein sequence: CASSTSMTEVREQYF. This chain connects TRBV6-1 to TRBJ2-7, with D possibly being TRBD1 (5 bases). The length of the CDR3 is 15 residues. The V gene lost 6 bases and the J gene lost 7 bases, with 22 bases spanning the gap. The germline V gene encodes CDR1 MNHNS and CDR2 SASEGT.

This clone was seen once. This rearrangement joins TRBV7-9 to TRBJ2-1, with TRBD1 matching 7 bases. The CDR3 has 17 residues. The germline V gene encodes CDR1 SEHNR and CDR2 FQNEAQ (reference sequence). The ends lost 5 bases at V and 2 bases at J; junction bases unmatched: 12. The chain's CDR3 is CASSPLGRTGPYNEQFF. CDR3 bases: TGTGCCAGCAGCCCCCTCGGCCGGACAGGCCCCTACAATGAGCAGTTCTTC.

The V gene is TRBV6-5, the J gene TRBJ2-5, with a weak D call TRBD1 (5 bases). Germline V CDR1 and CDR2: MNHEY, SVGAGI. V was pared by 0 bases and J by 3 bases, with 8 bases between. This CDR3 has 14 amino acids. The CDR3 DNA reads TGTGCCAGCAGTTACTCTAGCAGGGAAGAGACCCAGTACTTC. Translation gives CASSYSSREETQYF.

The chain links TRBV7-2 to TRBJ2-7, with 9 bases aligning to TRBD2. Germline V CDR1 and CDR2: SGHTA, FQGNSA. The CDR3 totals 18 residues. V lost 4 bases to trimming and J lost 3 bases; unmatched junction nucleotides: 16. CDR3 residues: CASSSAYSGREKDYEQYF. In nucleotides, the CDR3 is TGTGCCAGCAGCTCCGCTTATAGCGGGAGAGAGAAAGACTACGAGCAGTACTTC.

CDR3 in amino acids: CASSGGRTREQYF. Here the CDR3 DNA reads TGTGCCAGCAGTGGGGGGAGGACCCGCGAGCAGTACTTC. The genes are TRBV7-2 and TRBJ2-7; tentative D call: TRBD2 (6 bases). CDR3 size: 13 residues. Germline CDR1 SGHTA, CDR2 FQGNSA. Between the trimmed V and J ends, which lost 6 bases and 6 bases, there was a span of 15 bases.

The chain couples TRBV6-1 to TRBJ2-1; 7 positions match TRBD1. This CDR3 comprises 14 residues. The junction had 9 bases not matched to a gene; V was cut back by 6 bases and J by 7 bases. Looked up from germline, CDR1 is MNHNS and CDR2 is SASEGT. The CDR3 loop is CASSAHRGRNEQFF. The CDR3 DNA sequence: TGTGCCAGCAGCGCCCACAGGGGACGGAATGAGCAGTTCTTC.

The J gene is TRBJ1-1, the V gene TRBV5-6; a possible D gene is TRBD1 (6 bases). V lost 2 bases to trimming and J lost 7 bases, with 9 bases between them. There are 12 residues in the CDR3. Germline CDR1 reads SGHDT; CDR2 reads YYEEEE. The CDR3 region is CASSLGGVEAFF. The CDR3 region has the DNA TGTGCCAGCAGCTTAGGGGGTGTTGAAGCTTTCTTT.

The CDR3 DNA reads as TGTGCCAGCAGTTTAGGCACCGGGAGAAAAGCTTTCTTT. It encodes CASSLGTGRKAFF. V gene TRBV27 combines with J gene TRBJ1-1, with D uncertain. V lost 2 bases and J 9 bases, leaving 13 bases between the germline ends. Germline CDR1 MNHEY, CDR2 SMNVEV (reference sequence). This CDR3 is 13 amino acids long.

The V gene is TRBV19, the J gene TRBJ2-5; no clear D gene. Trimming removed 0 bases from V and 3 bases from J, with 5 bases in between. The length of the CDR3 is 13 residues. Germline V gene lookup returns CDR1 LNHDA and CDR2 SQIVND (reference sequence). CDR3 sequence (DNA): TGTGCCAGTAGTATAGATCAGGAAGAGACCCAGTACTTC. Amino acids: CASSIDQEETQYF.

The chain combines TRBV6-1 with TRBJ2-1; 8 bases agree with TRBD1. Per the germline V gene, CDR1 is MNHNS and CDR2 is SASEGT. V lost 6 bases to trimming and J lost 10 bases; unmatched junction nucleotides: 5. The CDR3 runs 12 residues. The DNA of the CDR3 is TGTGCCAGCAGAGGACAGGGTTCAGAGCAGTTCTTC. Encoded protein: CASRGQGSEQFF.

This clone was counted once. The chain links TRBV27 to TRBJ2-7, with 9 bases matching TRBD2. CDR1 and CDR2 from the germline V gene are MNHEY and SMNVEV (reference sequence). V was clipped by 8 bases and J by 3 bases; unmatched bases: 11. CDR3 length: 15 residues. CDR3 nucleotides: TGTGCCAGCGGCCGATTAGCGGGAGACATCTACGAGCAGTACTTC. This encodes CASGRLAGDIYEQYF.